What follows are 30 T cell receptor beta chains derived from one specimen sequenced in a study of blood T cell repertoires in COVID-19. Generated by immunoSEQ multiplex PCR, the TCRdb table keeps only in-frame clones and is missing some. The top ten clones hold about 0.5% of a sample with 150,000 to 180,000 clones, roughly 80% of them seen once. The sample was peripheral blood. The origin of the receptors is a man aged 55 to 70 with acute or convalescent COVID-19.

The V gene is TRBV28, the J gene TRBJ1-1, with D perhaps matching TRBD1 (6 bases). Germline V gene sequence: CDR1 MDHEN, CDR2 SYDVKM. Trimming cost V 5 bases and J 4 bases, with 14 bases left between them. The CDR3 length is 14 residues. The CDR3 loop reads CASSQTGLVTEAFF. The CDR3 nucleotides are TGTGCCAGCAGTCAAACAGGGCTCGTCACTGAAGCTTTCTTT.

This clone was observed a single time. The chain employs TRBV28 and TRBJ2-7; D is possibly TRBD2 (6 bases). V lost 10 bases, J lost 2 bases, and 15 bases lay in between. Germline V gives CDR1 MDHEN, CDR2 SYDVKM. The CDR3 extends over 13 amino acids. CDR3 bases: TGTGCCACCGCTTTGGAGGGGCCCTACGAGCAGTACTTC. This translates into CATALEGPYEQYF.

This clone showed up just once. V usage is TRBV9 and J usage is TRBJ1-4; D not certain. Germline V gene data show CDR1 as SGDLS and CDR2 as YYNGEE. The CDR3 extends over 14 amino acids. V was cut by 2 bases and J by 0 bases, with 5 bases left in between. The CDR3 DNA reads as TGTGCCAGCAGCGTGGCAGCAACTAATGAAAAACTGTTTTTT. This codes for CASSVAATNEKLFF.

This sequence joins TRBV27 and TRBJ1-2; possible D gene TRBD1, 6 bases. V was shortened by 2 bases and J by 7 bases, with 11 bases between the two germline ends. The germline gives CDR1 MNHEY, CDR2 SMNVEV (reference sequence). The CDR3 loop spans 13 amino acids. The DNA of the CDR3 is TGTGCCAGCAGTTTAAGGGGGGAGGGTGGCTACACCTTC. Amino acids: CASSLRGEGGYTF.

The chain joins TRBV10-3 to TRBJ1-1; D gene unclear. V was trimmed by 7 bases and J by 1 base, leaving 10 bases between them. The CDR3 consists of 13 residues. Germline lookup yields CDR1 ENHRY and CDR2 SYGVKD. The CDR3 is CAITGDPNTEAFF. The CDR3 nucleotides read TGTGCCATCACGGGAGACCCGAACACTGAAGCTTTCTTT.

The chain has TRBV19 and TRBJ2-7, with TRBD1 identical over 11 bases. The CDR3 has 13 residues. CDR1 is LNHDA, CDR2 SQIVND, per germline (reference sequence). V gave up 6 bases and J gave up 3 bases; unmatched junction bases: 1. CDR3 DNA sequence: TGTGCCAGTAGAGGGACAGGGGGCTACGAGCAGTACTTC. This gives the protein CASRGTGGYEQYF.

V gene TRBV21-1 combines with J gene TRBJ2-4; the table's TRBD2 call for D was not verified on the DNA. TRBV21-1 is a pseudogene locus. This CDR3 spans 14 amino acids. The DNA for the CDR3 is TGTGCCAGCAGCGGGGAGGGTAACAAAAACATTCAGTACTTC. It translates to CASSGEGNKNIQYF.

V gene TRBV6-2 or TRBV6-3 combines with J gene TRBJ2-1; 8 nucleotides align to TRBD2. Germline V lookup: CDR1 MNHEY, CDR2 SVGEGT. J was trimmed by 6 bases and V by 5 bases; bases with no gene match: 12. The CDR3 is 16 residues long. The DNA of the CDR3 is TGTGCCAGCAGTCCCATGGTGCGGCTAGCGGGCAATGAGCAGTTCTTC. This sequence encodes CASSPMVRLAGNEQFF.

V usage is TRBV29-1 and J usage is TRBJ2-1; TRBD2 might be the D (5 bases). The CDR3 contains 11 residues. The germline V gene encodes CDR1 SQVTM and CDR2 ANQGSEA. Trimming stripped 2 bases from V and 10 bases from J, with 9 bases between. As DNA, the CDR3 is TGCAGCGTTGAAAACGAGGGAGAGCAGTTCTTC. It encodes CSVENEGEQFF.

The chain combines TRBV3-1 (or the pseudogene TRBV3-2) with TRBJ2-7, with D perhaps TRBD2 (5 bases). The germline V gene encodes CDR1 LGHDT and CDR2 YNNKEL (reference sequence). This CDR3 has 13 residues. V was shortened by 6 bases and J by 0 bases, with 9 bases between the two germline ends. CDR3 in amino acids: CASRPTSSYEQYF. CDR3 coding DNA: TGTGCCAGCAGACCTACTAGCTCCTACGAGCAGTACTTC.

The V call is TRBV4-1, the J call TRBJ2-1; D perhaps matches TRBD1 (8 bases). The V end lost 4 bases, the J end lost 7 bases, and 32 bases lay between the germline ends. CDR1 and CDR2 from the germline V gene are MGHRA and YSYEKL. CDR3 size: 20 residues. The CDR3 is CASSRTGQVSSGRGENEQFF. CDR3 sequence (DNA): TGCGCCAGCAGCCGAACGGGACAGGTGTCTAGCGGACGGGGGGAAAATGAGCAGTTCTTC.

The chain uses TRBV30 and TRBJ2-2; D may be TRBD1 (5 bases). V was clipped by 3 bases and J by 5 bases, with 13 bases between them. Germline V gene lookup returns CDR1 GTSNPN and CDR2 SVGIG (reference sequence). The CDR3 consists of 14 residues. CDR3 residues: CAWRIQGGTGELFF. As DNA, the CDR3 is TGTGCCTGGAGAATCCAGGGTGGAACCGGGGAGCTGTTTTTT.

This chain uses TRBV28 with TRBJ1-5; D is unresolved. This CDR3 has 12 amino acids. Germline V CDR1 and CDR2: MDHEN, SYDVKM. Trimming stripped 7 bases from V and 6 bases from J, with 10 bases between. The DNA of the CDR3 is TGTGCCAGCACCTTGCCGGGTCAGCCCCAGCATTTT. Its translation: CASTLPGQPQHF. Together with reference TRBV28 and TRBJ1-5, the CDR3 gives the full variable domain: DVKVTQSSRYLVKRTGEKVFLECVQDMDHENMFWYRQDPGLGLRLIYFSYDVKMKEKGDIPEGYSVSREKKERFSLILESASTNQTSMYLCASTLPGQPQHFGDGTRLSIL.

The chain is built from TRBV19 and TRBJ1-5; TRBD1 aligns across 8 bases. This CDR3 contains 15 residues. V shed 6 bases and J 1 base; nucleotides not matched to a gene: 5. Germline values: CDR1 LNHDA, CDR2 SQIVND (reference sequence). The CDR3 DNA follows: TGTGCCAGTAGGGACAGGGTTTTAAGCAATCAGCCCCAGCATTTT. Protein sequence: CASRDRVLSNQPQHF.

The chain has TRBV5-1 and TRBJ2-2; possible D gene TRBD1, 6 bases. CDR3 length equals 14 residues. V was pared by 4 bases and J by 1 base, with 8 bases between. Germline CDR1 is SGHRS and CDR2 is YFSETQ. CDR3 in DNA: TGCGCCAGCAGCCCGGGACAGAACACCGGGGAGCTGTTTTTT. Protein: CASSPGQNTGELFF.

The V and J genes are TRBV7-9 and TRBJ2-7, with a possible D match to TRBD1 (5 bases). Germline V gene lookup returns CDR1 SEHNR and CDR2 FQNEAQ (reference sequence). This CDR3 spans 15 amino acids. Trimming cost V 1 base and J 5 bases, with 15 bases left between them. CDR3 in DNA: TGTGCCAGCAGCTTAGTTGGGGCGCAGAACGACGAGCAGTACTTC. Encoded protein: CASSLVGAQNDEQYF.

This chain connects TRBV6-2 or TRBV6-3 to TRBJ1-1; D remains unclear. The germline V gene has CDR1 MNHEY and CDR2 SVGEGT. The CDR3 runs 12 residues. Deletions cut 2 bases from V and 8 bases from J, with 9 bases between. CDR3 sequence (DNA): TGTGCCAGCAGTTACCCTCGGTTGGAAGCTTTCTTT. This translates into CASSYPRLEAFF.

The CDR3 sequence is CASSASLGGPYEQYF. In DNA, the CDR3 is TGTGCCAGCAGCGCATCCTTGGGGGGGCCCTACGAGCAGTACTTC. The chain carries TRBV7-2 and TRBJ2-7, with D maybe TRBD2 (7 bases). V was clipped by 5 bases and J by 2 bases, with 16 bases between them. The CDR3 has 15 residues. CDR1 SGHTA and CDR2 FQGNSA come from the germline V gene.

This chain uses TRBV9 with TRBJ1-4; TRBD1 is a possible D gene (5 bases). The ends were cut back, 4 bases at V and 7 bases at J, with 14 bases in the middle. Germline V gives CDR1 SGDLS, CDR2 YYNGEE. This CDR3 spans 14 amino acids. The CDR3 protein is CASSFREGPEKLFF. The CDR3 DNA reads as TGTGCCAGCAGCTTCAGGGAGGGGCCTGAAAAACTGTTTTTT. Full variable domain (remainder filled in from reference TRBV9 and TRBJ1-4): DSGVTQTPKHLITATGQRVTLRCSPRSGDLSVYWYQQSLDQGLQFLIQYYNGEERAKGNILERFSAQQFPDLHSELNLSSLELGDSALYFCASSFREGPEKLFFGSGTQLSVL.

The chain couples TRBV12-3 or TRBV12-4 to TRBJ1-2; a possible D gene is TRBD1 (6 bases). The CDR3 consists of 12 residues. V was pared by 6 bases and J by 8 bases, with 13 bases between. CDR3 residues: CASSRRGGGYTF. CDR3 bases: TGTGCCAGCAGCCGCCGAGGGGGAGGCTACACCTTC.

This chain joins TRBV7-2 and TRBJ2-3; the D gene is possibly TRBD2 (6 bases). There are 14 residues in the CDR3. Trimming shortened V by 7 bases and J by 1 base, and 12 bases separated the two germline ends. CDR1 is SGHTA and CDR2 is FQGNSA in the germline V gene. The CDR3 DNA follows: TGTGCCAGCAACCGGGACTCCCGCACAGATACGCAGTATTTT. Amino acids: CASNRDSRTDTQYF. The full variable domain, with the rest looked up from reference TRBV7-2 and TRBJ2-3, is GAGVSQSPSNKVTEKGKDVELRCDPISGHTALYWYRQSLGQGLEFLIYFQGNSAPDKSGLPSDRFSAERTGGSVSTLTIQRTQQEDSAVYLCASNRDSRTDTQYFGPGTRLTVL.

The chain recombines TRBV5-6 with TRBJ1-3, with D hard to call. Germline assignment: CDR1 SGHDT and CDR2 YYEEEE. CDR3 length: 14 residues. V gave up 0 bases and J gave up 8 bases, with 12 bases separating them. The chain's CDR3 is CASSLGPRGDTIYF. The CDR3 nucleotides are TGTGCCAGCAGCTTGGGACCACGCGGGGACACCATATATTTT.

This rearrangement joins TRBV5-6 to TRBJ1-3, with D uncertain. Germline V gives CDR1 SGHDT, CDR2 YYEEEE. The V end lost 0 bases, the J end lost 2 bases, and 9 bases lay between the germline ends. The CDR3 runs to 15 residues. The chain's CDR3 is CASSLGRTAGNTIYF. CDR3 in DNA: TGTGCCAGCAGCTTGGGCAGAACCGCTGGAAACACCATATATTTT. Complete variable domain (other parts from reference TRBV5-6 and TRBJ1-3): DAGVTQSPTHLIKTRGQQVTLRCSPKSGHDTVSWYQQALGQGPQFIFQYYEEEERQRGNFPDRFSGHQFPNYSSELNVNALLLGDSALYLCASSLGRTAGNTIYFGEGSWLTVV.

The genes are TRBV4-1 and TRBJ2-7; TRBD1 is a possible D gene (5 bases). V was pared by 2 bases and J by 0 bases, with 17 bases between. This CDR3 has 17 amino acids. Germline values: CDR1 MGHRA, CDR2 YSYEKL. The CDR3 is CASSQFQGIISSYEQYF. Written as DNA, the CDR3 is TGCGCCAGCAGCCAATTTCAGGGCATCATCTCCTCCTACGAGCAGTACTTC.

V and J are TRBV5-8 and TRBJ2-6; D is unresolved. The CDR3 contains 14 residues. CDR1 is SGHTS, CDR2 YDEGEE, per germline. Trimming cost V 7 bases and J 0 bases, with 8 bases left between them. The CDR3 region is CASSTLSGANVLTF. The CDR3, as DNA: TGTGCCAGCTCTACCCTCTCTGGGGCCAACGTCCTGACTTTC.

J is TRBJ1-2 and V is TRBV28; D remains ambiguous. CDR3 length: 13 residues. Germline assignment: CDR1 MDHEN and CDR2 SYDVKM. Trimming cost V 2 bases and J 10 bases, with 14 bases left between them. The CDR3 is CASSLEGQIDYTF. DNA of the CDR3: TGTGCCAGCAGTTTAGAGGGTCAAATCGACTACACCTTC.

The chain combines TRBV19 with TRBJ2-7, with 8 bases aligning to TRBD1. Trimming took 3 bases from V and 2 from J; bases not matched to a gene: 6. Germline V gene lookup returns CDR1 LNHDA and CDR2 SQIVND (reference sequence). CDR3 length: 15 amino acids. The CDR3 nucleotides read TGTGCCAGTAGTATGGCGCAGGGGGCACCCTACGAGCAGTACTTC. It yields the protein CASSMAQGAPYEQYF. The full variable domain, in which reference TRBV19 and TRBJ2-7 provide the parts outside the CDR3, is DGGITQSPKYLFRKEGQNVTLSCEQNLNHDAMYWYRQDPGQGLRLIYYSQIVNDFQKGDIAEGYSVSREKKESFPLTVTSAQKNPTAFYLCASSMAQGAPYEQYFGPGTRLTVT.

The CDR3 region is CASSSEAGTGERELFF. As DNA, the CDR3 is TGTGCCAGCAGTTCCGAGGCCGGGACAGGGGAACGGGAGCTGTTTTTT. The chain couples TRBV6-5 to TRBJ2-2, with 10 bases matching TRBD1. Germline CDR1 is MNHEY and CDR2 is SVGAGI. The J segment lost 9 bases and the V segment lost 4 bases, leaving 11 bases of the junction unmatched. The CDR3 is 16 amino acids.

The CDR3 loop reads CSASKSLALNEQFF. The CDR3 DNA sequence: TGCAGTGCTAGTAAAAGTCTGGCTTTAAATGAGCAGTTCTTC. J is TRBJ2-1 and V is TRBV20-1; D is uncertain. The CDR3 runs to 14 residues. The germline V gene has CDR1 DFQATT and CDR2 SNEGSKA (reference sequence). The germline V and J ends were trimmed by 3 bases and 7 bases, with 16 bases remaining between them.

The chain combines TRBV5-8 with TRBJ2-5; 10 bases fit TRBD2. The length of the CDR3 is 16 residues. Germline values: CDR1 SGHTS, CDR2 YDEGEE. The V segment lost 2 bases and the J segment 4 bases; nucleotides outside the gene matches: 8. CDR3 DNA sequence: TGTGCCAGCAGCTTTACCGGGACTAGCGCGGGAGAGACCCAGTACTTC. As protein: CASSFTGTSAGETQYF.